These 7 T cell receptor beta chains came from one sample sequenced in a study of OX40 agonist ivuxolimab in advanced cancers. Using immunoSEQ multiplex PCR, the repertoire was profiled, and TCRdb retains in-frame clones only, with some absent. Among 84,000 or so clones listed, over 80% were seen once. The sequenced sample was CD4+ or CD8+ T cells sorted from blood, obtained in a trial of the OX40 agonist ivuxolimab. These TCRs come from an adult with an advanced solid tumor such as melanoma, head and neck, liver or kidney cancer.

This chain uses TRBV10-2 with TRBJ1-1; D uncertain. The CDR3 has 13 amino acids. V was trimmed by 8 bases and J by 0 bases, leaving 10 bases between them. Germline V gene sequence: CDR1 WSHSY, CDR2 SAAADI. The CDR3 spells CASFDAMNTEAFF. CDR3 DNA sequence: TGCGCCAGCTTTGACGCTATGAACACTGAAGCTTTCTTT.

V usage is TRBV6-5 and J usage is TRBJ1-1; a possible D gene is TRBD1 (6 bases). V lost 4 bases and J 5 bases, leaving 14 bases between the germline ends. The germline V gene encodes CDR1 MNHEY and CDR2 SVGAGI. The CDR3 loop spans 14 amino acids. The CDR3 DNA reads TGTGCCAGCAGTTTACAGGGCCGAGAGACTGAAGCTTTCTTT. As protein: CASSLQGRETEAFF.

This chain joins TRBV5-6 and TRBJ1-1, with D maybe TRBD1 (5 bases). Germline V gene sequence: CDR1 SGHDT, CDR2 YYEEEE. V lost 2 bases to trimming and J lost 0 bases, with 5 bases between them. This CDR3 is 13 amino acids long. CDR3 nucleotides: TGTGCCAGCAGCTTAGGGGTGAACACTGAAGCTTTCTTT. Translating it yields CASSLGVNTEAFF. The full variable domain, its missing parts supplied by reference TRBV5-6 and TRBJ1-1, is DAGVTQSPTHLIKTRGQQVTLRCSPKSGHDTVSWYQQALGQGPQFIFQYYEEEERQRGNFPDRFSGHQFPNYSSELNVNALLLGDSALYLCASSLGVNTEAFFGQGTRLTVV.

The V gene is TRBV5-1, the J gene TRBJ1-1, with D perhaps matching TRBD1 (5 bases). The CDR3 sequence is 14 residues long. Trimming cost V 0 bases and J 4 bases, with 10 bases left between them. Germline V CDR1 and CDR2: SGHRS, YFSETQ. Here the CDR3 reads CASSLARQGTEAFF. As DNA, the CDR3 is TGCGCCAGCAGCTTGGCGAGGCAGGGCACTGAAGCTTTCTTT.

The sample holds one count of this clone. V and J are TRBV18 and TRBJ2-7; D unresolved. The germline V and J ends were trimmed by 3 bases and 0 bases, with 12 bases remaining between them. This CDR3 spans 15 amino acids. The germline CDR1 and CDR2 sequences are KGHSH and LQKENI. CDR3 DNA sequence: TGTGCCAGCTCACCTCCTACACCGGTCTCCTACGAGCAGTACTTC. Its translation is CASSPPTPVSYEQYF.

The chain has TRBV19 and TRBJ1-5, with a weak D call TRBD1 (6 bases). The CDR3 is 18 residues long. V dropped 0 bases and J dropped 2 bases, with 17 bases sitting between them. The germline CDR1 and CDR2 sequences are LNHDA and SQIVND (reference sequence). The CDR3 protein is CASSIDLYRAGGNQPQHF. The DNA for the CDR3 is TGTGCCAGTAGTATAGATCTATACCGAGCAGGGGGCAATCAGCCCCAGCATTTT.

The chain uses TRBV7-3 and TRBJ2-7; D is possibly TRBD1 or TRBD2 (5 bases each). Germline loops: CDR1 SGHTA, CDR2 FQGTGA. CDR3 length equals 15 residues. The V end lost 5 bases, the J end lost 4 bases, and 18 bases lay between the germline ends. The chain's CDR3 is CASSRGRDDGYEQYF. CDR3 sequence (DNA): TGTGCCAGCAGCCGCGGTCGGGACGACGGGTACGAGCAGTACTTC.